What follows describes a single TCR beta chain. As yet, its antigen is unknown. Other nucleotide sequences in the sample specify the same CDR3. The source of the sample is a study of memory CD4+ T cells and cytomegalovirus serostatus. Single viable CD3+CD4+CD8-CD45RO+ cells were sorted as the memory CD4+ T cells. Serum IgG to CMV pp150, pp28, p38 and p52 defined serostatus. Germline V CDR1 and CDR2: MGHDK, SYGVNS. This CDR3 is built from 12 residues. The V end lost 3 bases, the J end lost 5 bases, and 7 bases lay between the germline ends. Per the study methods: After removing out-of-frame reads, over 2 million distinct TCRbeta sequences remained. Here immunoSEQ multiplex PCR was the method, and the copy in TCRdb shows in-frame clones only, minus some. V, J and clone size reflect that table, while D and trimming were determined from the DNA. The sample has 35,000 to 45,000 clones; 65% to 80% are singletons.

Study conclusions and caveats: Each of approximately 73 CMV-associated TCRbeta sequences occurred in one to five individuals.

Sequencing was carried out using memory CD4+ T cells from blood. This TCR derives from an adult in good health and CMV-seropositive. This chain joins TRBV25-1 and TRBJ1-2; D uncertain. CDR3 in DNA: TGTGCCAGCAGTGATGGACGGTATGGCTACACCTTC. This translates into CASSDGRYGYTF.